This paragraph covers one T cell receptor (beta chain) sequence. Its specificity is not known. A read error may account for a junction end that differs from germline. TCR beta VDJ and CDR3 were profiled, and genomic DNA was the template. TCRdb passed the reads through MiXCR, listing each CDR3 protein once. This table has approximately 250,000 distinct CDR3 sequences, approximately 82% appearing once. The CDR3 is 14 residues long. Looked up from germline, CDR1 is SGHVT and CDR2 is SQSDAQ. Patients picked for sequencing had shown CD8+CD57+ cell expansion detected by flow cytometry. Every patient was diagnosed with severe acquired aplastic anemia. This sample stems from a study of CD8+CD57+ T cells in acquired aplastic anemia. As for the study in general: Across the sorted CD4+ and CD8+ cells, DNA amounts averaged about 3.2 ug.

General study points: Patients and controls shared twenty-nine CD8+ CDR3 sequences, highly expressed in patients.

The genes are TRBV7-4 and TRBJ2-3; D unclear. Material: sorted CD4+, CD8+, or CD8+CD57+ T cells (not recorded which) from PBMCs. The source of this sequence is a human donor with aplastic anemia. The CDR3 protein is CASSLERGPDTHSF. CDR3 bases: TGTGCCAGCAGCTTAGAGAGAGGTCCCGATACGCACAGTTTT.